In its sample, the clone carrying this T cell receptor beta chain was seen a few times. The entry originates in a study of graft-versus-host responses after intestinal transplantation. Study-wide context: Every transplant recipient was induced with anti-thymocyte globulin, then maintained on tacrolimus and steroids for about three years. Notes on the study in general: Recipient bone marrow held GvH clones, some seen earlier in ileum or blood. GvH clone levels peaked in circulation, and this peak was associated with early post-transplant HvG declines.

The data were produced by immunoSEQ multiplex PCR, yet TCRdb's version contains in-frame clones alone and is incomplete. The sample comprises roughly 15,000 clones, 30% to 35% of which are singletons, and around 5.7% rests with the top ten. Germline CDR1 reads SGHRS; CDR2 reads YFSETQ. The CDR3 loop spans 13 amino acids. The V end was cut by 1 base, the J end by 9 bases, with 11 bases between. Sorting was performed after the reaction on proliferating CFSE-low CD3+CD4+ and CD3+CD8+ responders. The chain joins TRBV5-1 to TRBJ2-1, with D perhaps matching TRBD2 (5 bases). This receptor was obtained from a human patient who received an intestinal transplant. The specimen comprised alloreactive CD4+ T cells from a mixed lymphocyte reaction culture, sampled before intestinal transplant. Subset given: CFSE-low proliferating T cells sorted from approximately 6-day pre-transplant mixed lymphocyte reaction (GvH or HvG direction). CDR3 DNA: TGCGCCAGCAGCTTGACCGGGAAGGTTGAGCAGTTCTTC. Protein: CASSLTGKVEQFF.